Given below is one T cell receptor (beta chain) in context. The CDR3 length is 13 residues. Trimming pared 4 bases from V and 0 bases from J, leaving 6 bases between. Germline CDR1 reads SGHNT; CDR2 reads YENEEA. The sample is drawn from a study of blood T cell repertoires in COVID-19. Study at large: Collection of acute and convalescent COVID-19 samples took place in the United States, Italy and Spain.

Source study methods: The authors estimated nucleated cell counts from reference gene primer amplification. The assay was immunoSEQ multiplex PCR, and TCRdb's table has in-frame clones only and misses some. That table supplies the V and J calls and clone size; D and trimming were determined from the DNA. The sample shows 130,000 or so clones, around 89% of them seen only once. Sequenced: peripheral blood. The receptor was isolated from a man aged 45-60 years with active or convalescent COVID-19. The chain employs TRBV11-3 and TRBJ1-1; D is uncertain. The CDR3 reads CASSSNMNTEAFF. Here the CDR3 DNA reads TGTGCCAGCAGCTCAAACATGAACACTGAAGCTTTCTTT.